This TCR beta chain was identified during a study of blood T cell repertoires in COVID-19. At the level of the study: Sites in the United States, Italy and Spain provided acute and convalescent COVID-19 samples. T cells, B-cell-depleted T cells, or PBMCs provided the cDNA or gDNA that served as material.

The CDR3 has 17 residues. Germline V gene sequence: CDR1 SGHTA, CDR2 FQGTGA. V was clipped by 5 bases and J by 4 bases; unmatched bases: 12. In the authors' workflow: Quantification of nucleated cells was approximated via reference gene primer amplification. The table came from immunoSEQ multiplex PCR; TCRdb's copy has only in-frame clones and leaves some out. The D gene and trimming were derived from the DNA, and the V and J assignments and clone size from that table. The sample includes about 150,000 clones, around nine tenths of them seen just once. The TCR sequence derives from a man aged 45-65 years with acute or convalescent COVID-19. The chain carries TRBV7-3 and TRBJ2-2, with 8 bases aligning to TRBD2. The material sequenced was peripheral blood. CDR3 coding DNA: TGTGCCAGCAGCCCCGGGGTAGCGGGATGGGGCACCGGGGAGCTGTTTTTT. It codes for CASSPGVAGWGTGELFF. Together with reference TRBV7-3 and TRBJ2-2, the CDR3 gives the full variable domain: GAGVSQTPSNKVTEKGKYVELRCDPISGHTALYWYRQSLGQGPEFLIYFQGTGAADDSGLPNDRFFAVRPEGSVSTLKIQRTERGDSAVYLCASSPGVAGWGTGELFFGEGSRLTVL.